A single sample is the source of the 9 T cell receptor beta chains below, sequenced in a study of blood T cells in healthy people across ages. The second PCR ran roughly 7 to 11 cycles with a sample-barcoded 5' primer and J-beta primers. One entry per CDR3 protein results from TCRdb running MiXCR on the 5' RACE reads. The table lists 1.5 million to 2 million distinct CDR3 sequences, approximately 28% of them singletons, with 7.7% in the top ten. The sample consisted of blood. These receptors were obtained from a woman in her 30s in good health.

The CDR3 nucleotides are TGCGCCAGCAGCGGAAGGGGGACAGGGGTCTATGGCTACACCTTC. It specifies CASSGRGTGVYGYTF. This chain joins TRBV5-1 and TRBJ1-2; the match to TRBD1 covers 10 bases. CDR1 is SGHRS and CDR2 is YFSETQ in the germline V gene. The CDR3 spans 15 residues. The trim removed 4 bases at V and 4 bases at J, leaving 7 bases unmatched.

This clonotype was detected a few times. The rearrangement links TRBV7-9 to TRBJ2-7; TRBD1 agrees at 9 bases. CDR3 length: 14 residues. Germline CDR1 reads SEHNR; CDR2 reads FQNEAQ (reference sequence). Losses at the gene ends were 3 bases for V and 3 bases for J; bases not matched to a gene: 3. The CDR3 DNA sequence: TGTGCCAGCAGCTTTATGGACAGGGGCTACGAGCAGTACTTC. The encoded protein is CASSFMDRGYEQYF.

This clonotype has a handful of counts. The rearrangement joins TRBV7-6 to TRBJ2-5; 9 bases are shared with TRBD1. The CDR3 consists of 18 residues. The germline V gene has CDR1 SGHVS and CDR2 FNYEAQ. The trim removed 1 base at V and 13 bases at J, leaving 22 bases unmatched. CDR3 coding DNA: TGTGCCAGCAGCTTAGAGCCGGGACAGGGACCCCCCGGCGAACAGCGGTACTTC. Its translation is CASSLEPGQGPPGEQRYF.

This clonotype turned up a few times. The CDR3 DNA reads as TGCGCCAGCAGCTTCCTCGGGGGAGGGTCCTACGAGCAGTACTTC. This sequence encodes CASSFLGGGSYEQYF. The chain couples TRBV5-1 to TRBJ2-7; 7 bases fit TRBD2. From germline, CDR1 is SGHRS and CDR2 YFSETQ. The V and J ends lost 2 bases and 1 base, in that order; junction bases with no gene match: 6. The CDR3 runs 15 residues. Together with reference TRBV5-1 and TRBJ2-7, the CDR3 gives the full variable domain: KAGVTQTPRYLIKTRGQQVTLSCSPISGHRSVSWYQQTPGQGLQFLFEYFSETQRNKGNFPGRFSGRQFSNSRSEMNVSTLELGDSALYLCASSFLGGGSYEQYFGPGTRLTVT.

The chain uses TRBV6-4 and TRBJ1-6; no reliable D call. Germline loops: CDR1 MRHNA, CDR2 SNTAGT. The CDR3 extends over 10 amino acids. The V gene lost 8 bases and the J gene lost 14 bases, with 10 bases spanning the gap. CDR3 DNA: TGTGCCAGCCGCCCGGGTACCCTCCACTTT. Translating it yields CASRPGTLHF.

In its sample, this clonotype was seen a few times. J is TRBJ2-1 and V is TRBV29-1; no clear D gene. V was pared by 4 bases and J by 12 bases, with 22 bases between. The CDR3 has 14 residues. CDR1 and CDR2 (germline): SQVTM, ANQGSEA. The CDR3: CSVAATATASGQFF. CDR3 nucleotides: TGCAGCGTTGCCGCCACGGCCACCGCATCGGGGCAGTTCTTC.

This clonotype was counted many times. The chain recombines TRBV28 with TRBJ2-7; maybe TRBD1 (6 bases). The germline V and J ends were trimmed by 5 bases and 0 bases, with 14 bases remaining between them. Germline CDR1 is MDHEN and CDR2 is SYDVKM. CDR3 length: 15 amino acids. The CDR3 sequence: CASSLGTDSSYEQYF. CDR3 in DNA: TGTGCCAGCAGTCTCGGGACGGACAGCTCCTACGAGCAGTACTTC.

Comments on this clonotype: A single base separates this from a much larger clone, so it may be a read error. This chain connects TRBV12-3 or TRBV12-4 to TRBJ2-1, with TRBD2 identical over 11 bases. The length of the CDR3 is 13 residues. CDR3 coding DNA: TGTGCCAACAGTTTAGCGGGAGGGACTGAGCAGTTCTTC. Protein: CANSLAGGTEQFF.

The CDR3, as DNA: TGTGCCAGCTCGAGGCGGGAGTATTCCCAAGAGACCCAGTACTTC. It is translated as CASSRREYSQETQYF. The chain couples TRBV18 to TRBJ2-5; 7 bases fit TRBD2. The V and J ends lost 6 bases and 1 base, in that order; junction bases with no gene match: 8. CDR1 KGHSH and CDR2 LQKENI come from the germline V gene. CDR3 length: 15 amino acids.